In its sample, the clone carrying this TCR beta chain was seen a few times. This sample is drawn from a study of blood T cell repertoires in COVID-19. The protocol was immunoSEQ multiplex PCR, while the TCRdb copy is restricted to in-frame clones and leaves out a portion. The sample comprises roughly 250,000 clones, about 86% of which are singletons, and roughly 12% rests with the top ten. CDR3 length: 14 residues. CDR1 is SGHTA and CDR2 is FQGNSA in the germline V gene. Trimming took 4 bases from V and 7 from J, leaving 11 bases between them. Sequencing used peripheral blood. The genes are TRBV7-2 and TRBJ1-6; D gene ambiguous. The origin of this receptor is a woman aged 25 to 39 with COVID-19, enrolled during active disease. The DNA of the CDR3 is TGTGCCAGCAGCTCCGGACTGTGGAATTCACCCCTCCACTTT. It encodes CASSSGLWNSPLHF.